This T cell receptor beta chain derives from a study of blood T cell repertoires in COVID-19. The table came from immunoSEQ multiplex PCR; TCRdb's copy has only in-frame clones and leaves some out. The table records hundreds of thousands of clones, roughly nine tenths of them present only once. This CDR3 spans 15 amino acids. Germline V gives CDR1 MDHEN, CDR2 SYDVKM. The J segment lost 0 bases and the V segment lost 6 bases, leaving 6 bases of the junction unmatched. This rearrangement joins TRBV28 to TRBJ2-3, with 7 nucleotides matching TRBD2. The sequence was collected from a man aged 25-40 years who had recovered from COVID-19. Sequenced sample: PBMCs or T cells enriched from blood (not recorded which). CDR3 loop: CASRGGTLSTDTQYF. For the CDR3, the DNA is TGTGCCAGCAGGGGAGGGACTCTAAGCACAGATACGCAGTATTTT.